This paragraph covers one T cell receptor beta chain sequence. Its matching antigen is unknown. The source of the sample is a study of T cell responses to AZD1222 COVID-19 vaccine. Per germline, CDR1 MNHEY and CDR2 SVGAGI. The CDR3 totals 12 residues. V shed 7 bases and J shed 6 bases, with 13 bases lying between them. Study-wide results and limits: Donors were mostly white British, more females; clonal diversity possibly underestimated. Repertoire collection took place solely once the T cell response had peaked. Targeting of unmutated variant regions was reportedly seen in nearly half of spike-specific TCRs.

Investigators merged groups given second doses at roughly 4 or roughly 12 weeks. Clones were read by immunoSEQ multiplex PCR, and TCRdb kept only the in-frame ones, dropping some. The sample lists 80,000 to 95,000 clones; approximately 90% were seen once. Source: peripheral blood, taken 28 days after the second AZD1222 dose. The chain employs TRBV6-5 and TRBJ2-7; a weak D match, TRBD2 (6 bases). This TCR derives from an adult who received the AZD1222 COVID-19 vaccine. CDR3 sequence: CASTMTSLEQYF. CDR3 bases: TGTGCCAGCACTATGACTAGTCTCGAGCAGTACTTC.